This entry lists 14 T cell receptor beta chains sequenced from one sample in a study of CD8 T cells in Susac syndrome. With random hexamers, roughly 0.45 to 1 ug RNA was reverse transcribed. TCRdb recomputed calls from the immunoSEQ multiplex PCR reads with MiXCR, one row per CDR3 protein. The table includes about 210,000 distinct CDR3 sequences, around 93% detected once. Material: CD4+ T cells from PBMCs. The source of these receptors is a human donor with Susac syndrome.

This clonotype was picked up a small number of times. This sequence joins TRBV13 and TRBJ2-5; 11 bases are shared with TRBD2. Germline CDR1 is PRHDT and CDR2 is FYEKMQ (reference sequence). V lost 6 bases to trimming and J lost 2 bases; unmatched junction nucleotides: 2. The CDR3 is 14 amino acids. This CDR3 reads CASRGTSGQETQYF. CDR3 DNA: TGTGCCAGCAGGGGGACTAGCGGTCAAGAGACCCAGTACTTC.

The rearrangement links TRBV7-9 to TRBJ2-3, with 14 bases lining up with TRBD2. Germline V lookup: CDR1 SEHNR, CDR2 FQNEAQ (reference sequence). The CDR3 covers 19 residues. Trimming cost V 2 bases and J 1 base; bases outside gene matches: 8. The CDR3 nucleotides read TGTGCCAGCAGCTTATTCCCCGGGACTAGCGGGGGACGCACAGATACGCAGTATTTT. Translating it yields CASSLFPGTSGGRTDTQYF.

The gene calls are TRBV5-1 and TRBJ2-5; D is unresolved. CDR1 is SGHRS, CDR2 YFSETQ, per germline. The ends were cut back, 0 bases at V and 2 bases at J, with 11 bases in the middle. The CDR3 is made up of 15 amino acids. CDR3 nucleotide sequence: TGCGCCAGCAGCTTGGCCCCAACTCTTCAAGAGACCCAGTACTTC. Its protein is CASSLAPTLQETQYF. Using reference TRBV5-1 and TRBJ2-5 for the parts outside the CDR3, the full variable domain is KAGVTQTPRYLIKTRGQQVTLSCSPISGHRSVSWYQQTPGQGLQFLFEYFSETQRNKGNFPGRFSGRQFSNSRSEMNVSTLELGDSALYLCASSLAPTLQETQYFGPGTRLLVL.

The V gene is TRBV30, the J gene TRBJ2-7; D is possibly TRBD1 or TRBD2 (5 bases each). Germline loops: CDR1 GTSNPN, CDR2 SVGIG (reference sequence). The CDR3 is made up of 13 amino acids. V was pared by 2 bases and J by 0 bases, with 8 bases between. The DNA for the CDR3 is TGTGCCTGGAGTCTCGGGGCCTCCTACGAGCAGTACTTC. The encoded protein is CAWSLGASYEQYF.

J is TRBJ1-5 and V is TRBV15, with D uncertain. V dropped 0 bases and J dropped 6 bases, with 18 bases sitting between them. Germline CDR1 LNHNV, CDR2 YYDKDF (reference sequence). The CDR3 sequence is 17 residues long. The DNA of the CDR3 is TGTGCCACCAGCAGAGAGGAGTTCGGGCAGGCTGGTCAGCCCCAGCATTTT. Residues: CATSREEFGQAGQPQHF.

The chain joins TRBV20-1 to TRBJ2-2; 10 bases line up with TRBD1. The germline gives CDR1 DFQATT, CDR2 SNEGSKA (reference sequence). CDR3 length equals 16 residues. Trimming removed 0 bases from V and 5 bases from J; junction bases left unmatched: 6. DNA of the CDR3: TGCAGTGCTAGAGATCCCGCGGGACAGGGGACCGGGGAGCTGTTTTTT. This sequence encodes CSARDPAGQGTGELFF.

The V gene is TRBV7-4, the J gene TRBJ2-3; D is uncertain. The CDR3 is made up of 16 amino acids. Trimming cost V 4 bases and J 2 bases, with 16 bases left between them. The germline CDR1 and CDR2 sequences are SGHVT and SQSDAQ. The CDR3 coding sequence is TGTGCCAGCAGCTCTAATTGGGGTACTGACACAGATACGCAGTATTTT. Its protein product is CASSSNWGTDTDTQYF.

The J gene is TRBJ1-5, the V gene TRBV27; possible D gene TRBD1, 5 bases. Germline CDR1 and CDR2: MNHEY and SMNVEV (reference sequence). This CDR3 region has 14 residues. V gave up 0 bases and J gave up 5 bases, with 8 bases separating them. The CDR3 nucleotides are TGTGCCAGCAGTTTATCGAGGGGTTATCAGCCCCAGCATTTT. This sequence encodes CASSLSRGYQPQHF.

The gene calls are TRBV10-3 and TRBJ2-3; D is unresolved. The CDR3 loop spans 17 amino acids. Germline CDR1 reads ENHRY; CDR2 reads SYGVKD. Trimming removed 0 bases from V and 3 bases from J, with 16 bases in between. For the CDR3, the DNA is TGTGCCATCAGTGAGTCGAAGGGTGGCAGTCAGACAGATACGCAGTATTTT. Residues: CAISESKGGSQTDTQYF.

The rearrangement joins TRBV11-2 to TRBJ2-5, with a weak D call TRBD2 (6 bases). Trimming took 5 bases from V and 0 from J, leaving 16 bases between them. The CDR3 loop spans 16 amino acids. Germline loops: CDR1 SGHAT, CDR2 FQNNGV. DNA for the CDR3: TGTGCCAGCAGCGATCGGGACTCTTGGTACCAAGAGACCCAGTACTTC. Translated: CASSDRDSWYQETQYF. Complete variable domain (other parts from reference TRBV11-2 and TRBJ2-5): EAGVAQSPRYKIIEKRQSVAFWCNPISGHATLYWYQQILGQGPKLLIQFQNNGVVDDSQLPKDRFSAERLKGVDSTLKIQPAKLEDSAVYLCASSDRDSWYQETQYFGPGTRLLVL.

CDR3 sequence: CASSEYTGKYGYTF. The CDR3 DNA sequence: TGTGCCAGCAGTGAATACACAGGGAAATATGGCTACACCTTC. V is TRBV25-1 and J is TRBJ1-2; a weak D match, TRBD1 (6 bases). This CDR3 has 14 amino acids. Germline V gene sequence: CDR1 MGHDK, CDR2 SYGVNS. V lost 0 bases and J 5 bases, leaving 10 bases between the germline ends.

This chain uses TRBV15 with TRBJ1-1, with a tentative D call TRBD1 (5 bases). Trimming took 1 base from V and 3 from J, leaving 9 bases between them. Germline V gene lookup returns CDR1 LNHNV and CDR2 YYDKDF (reference sequence). This CDR3 has 14 amino acids. CDR3: CATSRVGGDTEAFF. For the CDR3, the DNA is TGTGCCACCAGCAGAGTGGGGGGTGACACTGAAGCTTTCTTT.

This chain connects TRBV3-1 to TRBJ2-2; D unclear. CDR1 is LGHDT and CDR2 is YNNKEL in the germline V gene (reference sequence). The CDR3 spans 14 residues. V lost 2 bases, J lost 6 bases, and 10 bases lay in between. The CDR3 nucleotides read TGTGCCAGCAGCCAAAGCAGTAGACCCGGGGAGCTGTTTTTT. Its translation: CASSQSSRPGELFF. The full variable domain, in which reference TRBV3-1 and TRBJ2-2 provide the parts outside the CDR3, is DTAVSQTPKYLVTQMGNDKSIKCEQNLGHDTMYWYKQDSKKFLKIMFSYNNKELIINETVPNRFSPKSPDKAHLNLHINSLELGDSAVYFCASSQSSRPGELFFGEGSRLTVL.

V is TRBV30 and J is TRBJ1-5; 8 positions agree with TRBD1. V was clipped by 5 bases and J by 5 bases; unmatched bases: 5. CDR1 and CDR2 from the germline V gene are GTSNPN and SVGIG (reference sequence). The CDR3 length is 13 residues. CDR3 coding DNA: TGTGCCTGGGGACTGACAGGGGATCAGCCCCAGCATTTT. Residues: CAWGLTGDQPQHF.